The rows below give T cell receptor beta chains drawn from one sample of a study of CD8+CD57+ T cells in acquired aplastic anemia. TCRdb processed the reads anew with MiXCR; each CDR3 protein has one entry. The sample carries 150,000 to 170,000 distinct CDR3 sequences, about 48% recorded once. Sequenced material: sorted CD4+, CD8+, or CD8+CD57+ T cells (not recorded which) from PBMCs. The receptors originated from a human donor with aplastic anemia. Each CDR3 is given with its conserved first and last residue. The D gene is left open where the match is weak. Only part of the rows carry a size: once, few, many, or a class if the clone is expanded.

CASSPGRGANEKLFF,TGTGCCAGCAGCCCCGGAAGGGGGGCTAATGAAAAACTGTTTTTT,NA,NA,TRBV25-1,TRBJ1-4
CASSPQGTNTEAFF,TGTGCCAGCAGCCCCCAGGGTACGAACACTGAAGCTTTCTTT,NA,NA,TRBV2,TRBJ1-1
CSARVPGISQPQHF,TGCAGTGCTAGAGTTCCCGGGATAAGTCAGCCCCAGCATTTT,NA,once,TRBV20-1,TRBJ1-5
CASSDSYVSSEQYF,TGCGCCAGCAGTGATTCCTACGTATCTAGCGAGCAGTACTTC,NA,few,TRBV10-2,TRBJ2-7
CSARIGTGVLIDTQYF,TGCAGTGCTAGGATAGGGACAGGGGTTCTTATAGATACGCAGTATTTT,TRBD1,NA,TRBV20-1,TRBJ2-3
CSPRLAAPSGANVLTF,TGCAGCCCTAGACTAGCGGCCCCCTCTGGGGCCAACGTCCTGACTTTC,TRBD2,NA,TRBV20-1,TRBJ2-6
CASSFDFGTDLVTF,TGTGCCAGCAGCTTCGATTTTGGGACAGACCTCGTCACCTTC,TRBD1,NA,TRBV7-9,TRBJ1-2
CASSLPRLAPGVVYRLYTF,TGTGCCAGCAGCTTACCCCGGTTGGCACCGGGTGTAGTGTATAGGCTCTACACCTTC,NA,many,TRBV7-2,TRBJ1-2
CASSTSYNEQFF,TGTGCCAGTAGTACCTCCTACAATGAGCAGTTCTTC,NA,NA,TRBV19,TRBJ2-1
CASSVMTSGGPYEQYF,TGTGCCAGCAGCGTCATGACTAGCGGGGGCCCCTACGAGCAGTACTTC,TRBD2,many,TRBV2,TRBJ2-7
CSVEARDSNYEQYF,TGCAGCGTTGAAGCCCGGGACAGCAACTACGAGCAGTACTTC,TRBD1,NA,TRBV29-1,TRBJ2-7
CASSDGGGYSYTF,TGCGCCAGCAGTGACGGGGGCGGCTATAGCTACACTTTC,NA,NA,TRBV10-1,TRBJ1-2
CSAREGLGGSSYNEQFF,TGCAGTGCTAGAGAAGGCCTGGGGGGGAGCTCCTACAATGAGCAGTTCTTC,TRBD2,many,TRBV20-1,TRBJ2-1
CAISKKTGEDAFF,TGTGCCATCAGTAAAAAAACAGGGGAGGATGCTTTCTTT,TRBD1,many,TRBV10-3,TRBJ1-1
CASSIAGGAYNEQFF,TGTGCCAGTAGTATAGCAGGGGGCGCCTACAATGAGCAGTTCTTC,TRBD1,many,TRBV19,TRBJ2-1
CASSIDRRVLFF,TGTGCCAGTAGTATAGATCGCCGGGTCCTGTTTTTT,NA,many,TRBV19,TRBJ1-4
CASTLTGVTEAFF,TGTGCCAGCACTCTAACAGGGGTGACTGAAGCTTTCTTT,TRBD1,NA,TRBV2,TRBJ1-1
CSALQGGNTEAFF,TGCAGTGCCCTACAGGGAGGCAACACTGAAGCTTTCTTT,NA,NA,TRBV20-1,TRBJ1-1
CASSLVADTEAFF,TGCGCCAGCAGCTTGGTGGCAGACACTGAAGCTTTCTTT,NA,NA,TRBV7-9,TRBJ1-1
CASSYSGSNQPQHF,TGTGCCAGCAGTTACTCGGGCAGCAATCAGCCCCAGCATTTT,NA,many,TRBV6-6,TRBJ1-5
CASSSPGYTYEQYF,TGTGCCAGTAGTAGTCCAGGTTATACCTACGAGCAGTACTTC,NA,NA,TRBV19,TRBJ2-7
CSARDFGGRSYEQYF,TGCAGTGCTAGAGACTTCGGGGGTCGCTCCTACGAGCAGTACTTC,NA,many,TRBV20-1,TRBJ2-7
CANSFGLALYEQYF,TGTGCCAACAGCTTCGGACTAGCTTTATACGAGCAGTACTTC,TRBD2,many,TRBV7-8,TRBJ2-7
CASSYVGLANPEQYF,TGTGCCAGCAGTTACGTGGGACTAGCCAACCCCGAGCAGTACTTC,TRBD2,many,TRBV6-5,TRBJ2-7
CSASRDIDSGANVLTF,TGCAGCGCCTCCCGGGACATAGACTCTGGGGCCAACGTCCTGACTTTC,NA,few,TRBV29-1,TRBJ2-6
CASSDSLTGAVETQYF,TGTGCCAGCAGCGATTCTCTGACAGGGGCGGTGGAGACCCAGTACTTC,TRBD1,many,TRBV25-1,TRBJ2-5
CSARGLAGVHTDTQYF,TGCAGTGCTAGAGGACTAGCGGGGGTCCACACAGATACGCAGTATTTT,TRBD2,NA,TRBV20-1,TRBJ2-3
CASSVPPTYEQYF,TGTGCCAGCAGCGTCCCCCCGACCTACGAGCAGTACTTC,NA,NA,TRBV9,TRBJ2-7
CAWQRGTLNSPLHF,TGTGCCTGGCAACGGGGGACCCTTAATTCACCCCTCCACTTT,NA,NA,TRBV30,TRBJ1-6
CASSAGTGDYGYTF,TGTGCCAGCAGCGCCGGGACAGGAGACTATGGCTACACCTTC,TRBD1,NA,TRBV7-3,TRBJ1-2
CAIRPGGTDNEQFF,TGTGCCATCAGGCCCGGTGGGACAGACAATGAGCAGTTCTTC,TRBD1,few,TRBV10-3,TRBJ2-1
CASSDGSGNQPQHF,TGTGCCAGCAGTGACGGGTCAGGCAATCAGCCCCAGCATTTT,NA,many,TRBV6-4,TRBJ1-5
CASSSRSGRGEAFF,TGTGCCAGCAGCTCCAGATCAGGCCGCGGGGAAGCTTTCTTT,NA,many,TRBV13,TRBJ1-1
CSVIWGQRSGAFF,TGCAGCGTTATATGGGGACAGCGAAGTGGAGCTTTCTTT,TRBD1,NA,TRBV29-1,TRBJ1-1
CASRRSYEQYF,TGTGCCAGCAGGCGTTCCTACGAGCAGTACTTC,NA,few,TRBV2,TRBJ2-7
CSARDRRGQLNSPLHF,TGCAGTGCTAGAGATCGGCGCGGACAGCTCAATTCACCCCTCCACTTT,NA,NA,TRBV20-1,TRBJ1-6
CASSLGASGGAGEQFF,TGTGCCAGCAGCTTAGGTGCTAGCGGGGGGGCAGGGGAGCAGTTCTTC,TRBD2,many,TRBV13,TRBJ2-1
CSALGLAASYEQYF,TGCAGCGCCCTAGGGCTAGCGGCGAGCTACGAGCAGTACTTC,TRBD2,NA,TRBV29-1,TRBJ2-7
CASRLITGNTEAFF,TGTGCCAGCCGCCTCATCACAGGGAACACTGAAGCTTTCTTT,NA,NA,TRBV2,TRBJ1-1
CATSRDAEGETQHF,TGTGCCACCAGCAGAGATGCGGAGGGAGAGACCCAGCATTTT,NA,once,TRBV15,TRBJ1-5
CASRPDLGELFF,TGTGCCAGCAGACCAGACCTCGGGGAGCTGTTTTTT,NA,many,TRBV7-9,TRBJ2-2
CASSRQGRNEQFF,TGTGCCAGCAGTCGACAGGGTCGAAATGAGCAGTTCTTC,TRBD1,NA,TRBV11-3,TRBJ2-1
CASKDLLMSGDPPDTQYF,TGTGCCAGCAAGGACCTTCTGATGTCGGGGGACCCGCCGGATACGCAGTATTTT,NA,many,TRBV11-1,TRBJ2-3
CASSLHAALNTEAFF,TGTGCCAGCAGTTTACACGCGGCCTTGAACACTGAAGCTTTCTTT,NA,NA,TRBV3-1,TRBJ1-1
CASSHARGRGGEQYF,TGCGCCAGCAGCCACGCTAGAGGGAGGGGGGGCGAGCAGTACTTC,NA,NA,TRBV5-1,TRBJ2-7
CASSLGLPGSSYGYTF,TGCGCCAGCAGCTTGGGGTTGCCGGGGTCGAGCTATGGCTACACCTTC,NA,NA,TRBV5-1,TRBJ1-2
CATSRDRVTEAFF,TGTGCCACCAGCAGAGATCGAGTGACTGAAGCTTTCTTT,NA,once,TRBV15,TRBJ1-1
CATSSRAGGTGELFF,TGTGCCACCAGCAGCCGGGCAGGGGGCACCGGGGAGCTGTTTTTT,TRBD1,many,TRBV15,TRBJ2-2
CASSPQGTEKLFF,TGTGCTAGCAGCCCACAGGGGACTGAAAAACTGTTTTTT,TRBD1,NA,TRBV7-7,TRBJ1-4
CASRSPRDRGSYEQYF,TGTGCCAGCAGATCCCCCCGGGACAGGGGGTCCTACGAGCAGTACTTC,TRBD1,NA,TRBV6-1,TRBJ2-7
CASSRGMNTEAFF,TGTGCCAGCTCGCGGGGGATGAACACTGAAGCTTTCTTT,NA,NA,TRBV2,TRBJ1-1
CASSGLDRAEAFF,TGTGCCAGCAGTGGGCTGGATCGGGCTGAAGCTTTCTTT,NA,NA,TRBV2,TRBJ1-1
CSARDRARVGQPQHF,TGCAGTGCTAGAGATCGGGCCAGGGTGGGCCAGCCCCAGCATTTT,NA,NA,TRBV20-1,TRBJ1-5
CASSYGTGAPYGYTF,TGTGCCAGCAGTTACGGGACAGGGGCTCCCTATGGCTACACCTTC,TRBD1,many,TRBV6-5,TRBJ1-2
CSARNGNTEAFF,TGCAGTGCTAGAAACGGGAACACTGAAGCTTTCTTT,NA,NA,TRBV20-1,TRBJ1-1
CASSLFGKNEQYF,TGTGCCAGCAGCTTGTTCGGGAAGAACGAGCAGTACTTC,NA,NA,TRBV7-2,TRBJ2-7
CSVGLGTVRSNQPQHF,TGCAGCGTTGGATTAGGGACAGTCCGAAGCAATCAGCCCCAGCATTTT,TRBD1,once,TRBV29-1,TRBJ1-5
CASSVQGNYGYTF,TGTGCCAGCAGTGTTCAGGGGAACTATGGCTACACCTTC,NA,few,TRBV2,TRBJ1-2
CASSQEQGNYEQYF,TGCGCCAGCAGCCAAGAGCAGGGGAACTACGAGCAGTACTTC,NA,NA,TRBV4-3,TRBJ2-7